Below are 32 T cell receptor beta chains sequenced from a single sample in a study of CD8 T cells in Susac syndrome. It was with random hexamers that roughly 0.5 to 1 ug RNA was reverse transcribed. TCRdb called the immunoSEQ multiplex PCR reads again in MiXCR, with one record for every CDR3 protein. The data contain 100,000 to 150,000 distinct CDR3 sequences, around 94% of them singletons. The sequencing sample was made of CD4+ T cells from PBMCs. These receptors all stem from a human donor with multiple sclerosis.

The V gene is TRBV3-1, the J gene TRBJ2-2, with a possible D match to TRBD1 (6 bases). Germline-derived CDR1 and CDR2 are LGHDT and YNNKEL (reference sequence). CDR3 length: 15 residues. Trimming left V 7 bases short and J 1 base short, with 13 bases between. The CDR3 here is CASISRGGNTGELFF. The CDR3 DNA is TGTGCCAGCATCTCAAGAGGGGGGAACACCGGGGAGCTGTTTTTT. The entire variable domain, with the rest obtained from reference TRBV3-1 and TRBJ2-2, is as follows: DTAVSQTPKYLVTQMGNDKSIKCEQNLGHDTMYWYKQDSKKFLKIMFSYNNKELIINETVPNRFSPKSPDKAHLNLHINSLELGDSAVYFCASISRGGNTGELFFGEGSRLTVL.

The CDR3 loop reads CASSRRTGDGEAFF. CDR3 bases: TGTGCCAGCAGCCGACGGACAGGGGATGGTGAAGCTTTCTTT. The gene calls are TRBV6-6 and TRBJ1-1, with TRBD1 identical over 9 bases. CDR1 and CDR2 from the germline V gene are MNHNY and SVGAGI (reference sequence). This CDR3 spans 14 amino acids. The ends lost 6 bases at V and 7 bases at J; junction bases unmatched: 9.

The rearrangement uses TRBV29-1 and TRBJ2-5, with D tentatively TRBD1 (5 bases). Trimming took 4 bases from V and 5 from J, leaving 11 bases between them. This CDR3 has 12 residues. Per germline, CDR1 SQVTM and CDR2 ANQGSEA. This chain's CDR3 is CSVAQGGETQYF. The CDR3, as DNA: TGCAGCGTTGCGCAGGGCGGTGAGACCCAGTACTTC. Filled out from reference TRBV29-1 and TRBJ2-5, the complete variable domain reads SAVISQKPSRDICQRGTSLTIQCQVDSQVTMMFWYRQQPGQSLTLIATANQGSEATYESGFVIDKFPISRPNLTFSTLTVSNMSPEDSSIYLCSVAQGGETQYFGPGTRLLVL.

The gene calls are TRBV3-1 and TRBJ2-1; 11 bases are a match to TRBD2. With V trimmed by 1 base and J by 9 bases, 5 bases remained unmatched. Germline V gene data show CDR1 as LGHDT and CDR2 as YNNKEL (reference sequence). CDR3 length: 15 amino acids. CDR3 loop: CASSQVAGGPGEQFF. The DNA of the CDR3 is TGTGCCAGCAGCCAAGTAGCGGGAGGGCCAGGTGAGCAGTTCTTC.

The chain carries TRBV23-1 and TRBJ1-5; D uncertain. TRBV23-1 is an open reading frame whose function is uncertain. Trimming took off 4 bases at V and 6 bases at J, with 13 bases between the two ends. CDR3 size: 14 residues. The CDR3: CASSLGVGLQPQHF. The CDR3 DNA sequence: TGCGCCAGCAGTCTGGGTGTTGGGCTTCAGCCCCAGCATTTT.

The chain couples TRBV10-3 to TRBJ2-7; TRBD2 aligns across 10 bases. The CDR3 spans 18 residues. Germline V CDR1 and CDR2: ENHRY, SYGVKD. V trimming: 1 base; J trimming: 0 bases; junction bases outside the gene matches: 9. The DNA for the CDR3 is TGTGCCATCAGTGAGTTGGGTAGCGGGGGGCCGAACTCCTACGAGCAGTACTTC. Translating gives CAISELGSGGPNSYEQYF.

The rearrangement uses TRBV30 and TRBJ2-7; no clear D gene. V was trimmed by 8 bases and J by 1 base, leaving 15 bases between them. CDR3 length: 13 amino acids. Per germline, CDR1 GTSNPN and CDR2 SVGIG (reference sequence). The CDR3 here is CAQSGGWSYEQYF. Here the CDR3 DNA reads TGTGCCCAGTCCGGCGGCTGGTCCTACGAGCAGTACTTC.

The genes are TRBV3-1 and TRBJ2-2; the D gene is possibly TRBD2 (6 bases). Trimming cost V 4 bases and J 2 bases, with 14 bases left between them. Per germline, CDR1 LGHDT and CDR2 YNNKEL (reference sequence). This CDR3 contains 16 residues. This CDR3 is CASSRRGSFNTGELFF. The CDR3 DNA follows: TGTGCCAGCAGCCGGCGGGGCTCTTTTAACACCGGGGAGCTGTTTTTT. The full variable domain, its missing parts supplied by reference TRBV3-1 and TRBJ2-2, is DTAVSQTPKYLVTQMGNDKSIKCEQNLGHDTMYWYKQDSKKFLKIMFSYNNKELIINETVPNRFSPKSPDKAHLNLHINSLELGDSAVYFCASSRRGSFNTGELFFGEGSRLTVL.

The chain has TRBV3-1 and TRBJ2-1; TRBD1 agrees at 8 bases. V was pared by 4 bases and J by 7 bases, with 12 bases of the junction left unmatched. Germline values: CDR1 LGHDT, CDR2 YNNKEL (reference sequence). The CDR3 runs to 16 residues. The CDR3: CASSRSVGQGHNEQFF. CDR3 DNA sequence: TGTGCCAGCAGCCGTTCGGTAGGACAGGGCCATAATGAGCAGTTCTTC.

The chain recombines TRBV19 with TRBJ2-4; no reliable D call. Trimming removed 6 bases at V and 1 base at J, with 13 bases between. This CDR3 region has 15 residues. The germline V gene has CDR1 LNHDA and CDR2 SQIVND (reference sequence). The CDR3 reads CASSSHGSAKNIQYF. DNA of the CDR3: TGTGCCAGTAGCTCGCATGGTTCGGCCAAAAACATTCAGTACTTC.

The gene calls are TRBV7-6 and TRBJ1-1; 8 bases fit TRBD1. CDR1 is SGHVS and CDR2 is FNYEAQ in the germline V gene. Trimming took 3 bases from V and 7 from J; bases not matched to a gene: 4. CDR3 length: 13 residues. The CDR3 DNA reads TGTGCCAGCAGCTTGCAGGGGGCCGGTGAAGCTTTCTTT. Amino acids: CASSLQGAGEAFF.

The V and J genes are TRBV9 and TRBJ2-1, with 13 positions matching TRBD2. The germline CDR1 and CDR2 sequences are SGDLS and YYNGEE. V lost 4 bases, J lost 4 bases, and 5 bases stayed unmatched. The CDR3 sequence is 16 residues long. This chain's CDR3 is CASSPWTSGGYNEQFF. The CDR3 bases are TGTGCCAGCAGCCCTTGGACTAGCGGGGGATACAATGAGCAGTTCTTC. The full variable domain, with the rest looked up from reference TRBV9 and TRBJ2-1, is DSGVTQTPKHLITATGQRVTLRCSPRSGDLSVYWYQQSLDQGLQFLIQYYNGEERAKGNILERFSAQQFPDLHSELNLSSLELGDSALYFCASSPWTSGGYNEQFFGPGTRLTVL.

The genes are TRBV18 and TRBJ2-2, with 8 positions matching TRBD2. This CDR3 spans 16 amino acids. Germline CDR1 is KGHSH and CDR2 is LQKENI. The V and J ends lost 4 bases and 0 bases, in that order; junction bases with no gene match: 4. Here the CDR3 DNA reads TGTGCCAGCTCACATTCGGGACTAGCGAACACCGGGGAGCTGTTTTTT. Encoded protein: CASSHSGLANTGELFF.

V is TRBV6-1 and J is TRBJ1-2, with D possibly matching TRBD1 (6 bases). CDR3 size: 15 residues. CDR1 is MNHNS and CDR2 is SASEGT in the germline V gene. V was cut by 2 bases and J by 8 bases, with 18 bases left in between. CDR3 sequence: CASSETRDTLEGYTF. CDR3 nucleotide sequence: TGTGCCAGCAGTGAAACAAGGGACACGCTTGAGGGCTACACCTTC.

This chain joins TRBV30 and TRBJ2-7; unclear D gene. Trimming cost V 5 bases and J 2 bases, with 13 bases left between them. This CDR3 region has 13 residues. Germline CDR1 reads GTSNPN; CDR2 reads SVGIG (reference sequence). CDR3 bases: TGTGCCTGGGGTCCATCTTTCCCCTACGAGCAGTACTTC. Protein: CAWGPSFPYEQYF.

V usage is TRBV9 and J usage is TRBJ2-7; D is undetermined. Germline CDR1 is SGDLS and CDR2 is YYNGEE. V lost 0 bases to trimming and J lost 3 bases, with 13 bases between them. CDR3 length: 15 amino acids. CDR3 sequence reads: CASSVGVESVYEQYF. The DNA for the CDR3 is TGTGCCAGCAGCGTAGGGGTCGAGAGCGTCTACGAGCAGTACTTC.

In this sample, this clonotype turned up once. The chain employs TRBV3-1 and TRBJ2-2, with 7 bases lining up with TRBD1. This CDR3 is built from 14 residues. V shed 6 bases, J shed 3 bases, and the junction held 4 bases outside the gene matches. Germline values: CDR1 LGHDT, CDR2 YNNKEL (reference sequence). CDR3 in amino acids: CASRWGTDTGELFF. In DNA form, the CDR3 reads TGTGCCAGCAGGTGGGGGACAGACACCGGGGAGCTGTTTTTT.

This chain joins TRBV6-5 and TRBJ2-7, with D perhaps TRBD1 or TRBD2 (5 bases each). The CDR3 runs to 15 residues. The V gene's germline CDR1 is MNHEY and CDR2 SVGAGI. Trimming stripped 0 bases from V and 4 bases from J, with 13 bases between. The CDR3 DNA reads TGTGCCAGCAGTTACTCGGTCGGGGCCGGGTACGAGCAGTACTTC. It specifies CASSYSVGAGYEQYF.

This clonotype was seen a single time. The CDR3 loop is CASTGQTFYGYTF. As DNA, the CDR3 is TGTGCCAGCACGGGACAGACTTTCTATGGCTACACCTTC. The chain recombines TRBV2 with TRBJ1-2, with TRBD1 identical over 7 bases. This CDR3 region has 13 residues. The germline V gene encodes CDR1 SNHLY and CDR2 FYNNEI. The J segment lost 4 bases and the V segment lost 7 bases, leaving 6 bases of the junction unmatched.

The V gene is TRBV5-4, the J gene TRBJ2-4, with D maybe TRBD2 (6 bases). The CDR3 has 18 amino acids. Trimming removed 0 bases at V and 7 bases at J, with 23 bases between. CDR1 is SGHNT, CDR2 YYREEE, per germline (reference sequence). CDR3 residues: CASSLAAGLGLGGNIQYF. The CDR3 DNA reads TGTGCCAGCAGCTTGGCTGCTGGTTTAGGTTTGGGGGGTAACATTCAGTACTTC.

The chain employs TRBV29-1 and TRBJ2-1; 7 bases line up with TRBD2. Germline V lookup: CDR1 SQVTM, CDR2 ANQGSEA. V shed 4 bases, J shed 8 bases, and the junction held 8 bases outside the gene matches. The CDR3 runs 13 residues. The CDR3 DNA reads TGCAGCGTTGGAGACGGGAGGAGCGATGAGCAGTTCTTC. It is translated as CSVGDGRSDEQFF.

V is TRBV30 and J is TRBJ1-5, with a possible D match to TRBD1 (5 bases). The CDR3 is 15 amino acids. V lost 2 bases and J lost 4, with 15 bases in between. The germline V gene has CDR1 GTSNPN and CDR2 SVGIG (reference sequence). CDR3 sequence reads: CAWSRWQGLNQPQHF. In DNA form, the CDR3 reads TGTGCCTGGAGTAGGTGGCAGGGCTTGAATCAGCCCCAGCATTTT.

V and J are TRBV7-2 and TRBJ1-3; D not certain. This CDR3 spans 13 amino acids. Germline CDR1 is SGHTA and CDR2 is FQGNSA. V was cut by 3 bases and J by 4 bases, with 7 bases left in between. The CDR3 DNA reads TGTGCCAGCAGCTTTGCACGGGGAAACACCATATATTTT. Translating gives CASSFARGNTIYF.

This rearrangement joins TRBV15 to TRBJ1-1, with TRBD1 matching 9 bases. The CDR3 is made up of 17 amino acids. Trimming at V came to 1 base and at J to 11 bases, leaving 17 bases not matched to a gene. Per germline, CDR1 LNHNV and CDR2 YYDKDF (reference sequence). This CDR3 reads CATSRARGEQGAKDAFF. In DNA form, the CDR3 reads TGTGCCACCAGCAGAGCTCGGGGGGAACAGGGGGCAAAAGATGCTTTCTTT.

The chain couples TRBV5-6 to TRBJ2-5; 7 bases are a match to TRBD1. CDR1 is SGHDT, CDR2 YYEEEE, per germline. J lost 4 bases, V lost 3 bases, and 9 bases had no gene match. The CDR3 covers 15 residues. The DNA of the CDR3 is TGTGCCAGCAGCTCTCTGGGACAGCTCCCAGAGACCCAGTACTTC. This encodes CASSSLGQLPETQYF. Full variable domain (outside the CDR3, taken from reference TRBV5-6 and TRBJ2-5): DAGVTQSPTHLIKTRGQQVTLRCSPKSGHDTVSWYQQALGQGPQFIFQYYEEEERQRGNFPDRFSGHQFPNYSSELNVNALLLGDSALYLCASSSLGQLPETQYFGPGTRLLVL.

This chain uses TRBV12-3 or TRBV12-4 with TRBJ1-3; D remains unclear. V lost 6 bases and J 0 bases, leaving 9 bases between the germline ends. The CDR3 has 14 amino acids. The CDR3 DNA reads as TGTGCCAGCAGGAAGGGAGGCTCTGGAAACACCATATATTTT. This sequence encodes CASRKGGSGNTIYF.

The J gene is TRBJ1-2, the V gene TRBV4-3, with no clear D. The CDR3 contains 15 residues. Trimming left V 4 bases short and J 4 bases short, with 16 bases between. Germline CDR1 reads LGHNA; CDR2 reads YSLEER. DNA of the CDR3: TGCGCCAGCAGCCCTCATTGCGCGTTATGCTATGGCTACACCTTC. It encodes CASSPHCALCYGYTF.

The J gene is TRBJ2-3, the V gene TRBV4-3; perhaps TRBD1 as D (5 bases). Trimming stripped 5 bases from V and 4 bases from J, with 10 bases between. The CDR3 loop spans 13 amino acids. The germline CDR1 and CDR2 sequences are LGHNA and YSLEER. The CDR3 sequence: CASSGLGADTQYF. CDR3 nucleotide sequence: TGCGCCAGCAGCGGGTTAGGGGCAGATACGCAGTATTTT.

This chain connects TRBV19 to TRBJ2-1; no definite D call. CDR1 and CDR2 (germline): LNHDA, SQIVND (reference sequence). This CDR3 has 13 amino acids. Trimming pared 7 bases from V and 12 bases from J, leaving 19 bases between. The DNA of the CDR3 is TGTGCCAGTACCTTAGCTTTTGGCTACGCGCAGTTCTTC. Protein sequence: CASTLAFGYAQFF.

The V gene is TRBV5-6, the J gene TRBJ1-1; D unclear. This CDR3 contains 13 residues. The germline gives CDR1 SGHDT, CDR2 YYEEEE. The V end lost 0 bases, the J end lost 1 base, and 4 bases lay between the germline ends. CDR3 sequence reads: CASSLAENTEAFF. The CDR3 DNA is TGTGCCAGCAGCTTGGCAGAGAACACTGAAGCTTTCTTT.

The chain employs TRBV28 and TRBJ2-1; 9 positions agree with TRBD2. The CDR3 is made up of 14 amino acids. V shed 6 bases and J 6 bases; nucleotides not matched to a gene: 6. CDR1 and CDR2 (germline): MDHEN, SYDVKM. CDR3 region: CASRSGLASNEQFF. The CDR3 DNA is TGTGCCAGCAGATCGGGACTAGCTTCCAATGAGCAGTTCTTC.

This CDR3 is CASSYTETQYF. For the CDR3, the DNA is TGTGCCAGCAGTTATACTGAGACCCAGTACTTC. The chain links TRBV6-2 or TRBV6-3 to TRBJ2-5; no definite D call. This CDR3 spans 11 amino acids. CDR1 and CDR2 (germline): MNHEY, SVGEGT. The ends were cut back, 3 bases at V and 5 bases at J, with 4 bases in the middle.